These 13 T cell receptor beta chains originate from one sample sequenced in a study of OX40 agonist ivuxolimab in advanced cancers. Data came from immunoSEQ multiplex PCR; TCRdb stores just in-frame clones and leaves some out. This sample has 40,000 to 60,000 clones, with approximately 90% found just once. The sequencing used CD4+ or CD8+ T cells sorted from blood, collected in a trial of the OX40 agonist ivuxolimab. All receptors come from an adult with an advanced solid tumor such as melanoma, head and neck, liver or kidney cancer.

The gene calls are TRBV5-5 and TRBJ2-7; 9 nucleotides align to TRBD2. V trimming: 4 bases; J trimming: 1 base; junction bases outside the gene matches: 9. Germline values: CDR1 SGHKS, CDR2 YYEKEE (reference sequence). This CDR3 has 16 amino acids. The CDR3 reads CASSHTKTSGSYEQYF. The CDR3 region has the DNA TGTGCCAGCAGCCACACCAAGACTAGCGGATCCTACGAGCAGTACTTC.

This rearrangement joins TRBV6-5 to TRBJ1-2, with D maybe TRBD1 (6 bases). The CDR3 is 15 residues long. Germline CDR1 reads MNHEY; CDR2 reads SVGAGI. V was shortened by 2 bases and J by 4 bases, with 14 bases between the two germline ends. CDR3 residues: CASSYTSGEGYGYTF. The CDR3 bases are TGTGCCAGCAGTTACACGTCAGGGGAGGGCTATGGCTACACCTTC.

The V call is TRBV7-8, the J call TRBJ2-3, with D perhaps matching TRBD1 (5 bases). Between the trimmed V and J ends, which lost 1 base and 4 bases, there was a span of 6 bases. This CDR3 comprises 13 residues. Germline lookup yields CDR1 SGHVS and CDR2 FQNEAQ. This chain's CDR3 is CASSLGGPDTQYF. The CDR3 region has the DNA TGTGCCAGCAGCTTAGGGGGCCCAGATACGCAGTATTTT. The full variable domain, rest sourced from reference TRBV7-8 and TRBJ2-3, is GAGVSQSPRYKVAKRGQDVALRCDPISGHVSLFWYQQALGQGPEFLTYFQNEAQLDKSGLPSDRFFAERPEGSVSTLKIQRTQQEDSAVYLCASSLGGPDTQYFGPGTRLTVL.

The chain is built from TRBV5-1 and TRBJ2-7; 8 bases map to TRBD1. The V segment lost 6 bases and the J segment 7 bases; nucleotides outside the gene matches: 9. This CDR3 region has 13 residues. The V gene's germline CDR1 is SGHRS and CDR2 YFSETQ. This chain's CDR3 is CASTWTGLEEQYF. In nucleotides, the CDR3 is TGCGCCAGCACCTGGACAGGGTTGGAAGAGCAGTACTTC.

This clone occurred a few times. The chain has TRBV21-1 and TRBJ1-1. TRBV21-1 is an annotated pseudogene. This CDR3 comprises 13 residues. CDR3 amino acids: CASSKGRCTEAFF. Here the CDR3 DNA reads TGTGCCAGCAGCAAAGGCCGTTGCACTGAAGCTTTCTTT.

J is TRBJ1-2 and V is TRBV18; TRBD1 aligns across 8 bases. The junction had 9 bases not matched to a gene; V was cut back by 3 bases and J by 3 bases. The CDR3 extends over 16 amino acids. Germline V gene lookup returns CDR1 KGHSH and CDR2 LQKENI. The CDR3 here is CASSPREQGEDYGYTF. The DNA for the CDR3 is TGTGCCAGCTCACCGAGAGAACAGGGGGAAGACTATGGCTACACCTTC.

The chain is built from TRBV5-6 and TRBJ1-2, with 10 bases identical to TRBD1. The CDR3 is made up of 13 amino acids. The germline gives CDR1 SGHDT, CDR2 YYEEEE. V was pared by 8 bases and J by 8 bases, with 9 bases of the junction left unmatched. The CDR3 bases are TGTGCCAGTGCCGGGACAGGGGTTCTGGGCTACACCTTC. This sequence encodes CASAGTGVLGYTF.

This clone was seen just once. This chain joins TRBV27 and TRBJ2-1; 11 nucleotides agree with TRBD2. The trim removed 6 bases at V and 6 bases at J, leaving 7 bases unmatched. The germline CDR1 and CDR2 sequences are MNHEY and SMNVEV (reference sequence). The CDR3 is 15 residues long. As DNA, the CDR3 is TGTGCCAGCAGAATAGGGACTAGCGGAGGCAATGAGCAGTTCTTC. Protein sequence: CASRIGTSGGNEQFF.

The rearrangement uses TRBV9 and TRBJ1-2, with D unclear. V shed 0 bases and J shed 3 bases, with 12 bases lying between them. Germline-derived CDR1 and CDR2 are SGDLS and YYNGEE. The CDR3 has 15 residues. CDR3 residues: CASSVESSAYYGYTF. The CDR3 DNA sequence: TGTGCCAGCAGCGTAGAGAGCAGCGCCTACTATGGCTACACCTTC.

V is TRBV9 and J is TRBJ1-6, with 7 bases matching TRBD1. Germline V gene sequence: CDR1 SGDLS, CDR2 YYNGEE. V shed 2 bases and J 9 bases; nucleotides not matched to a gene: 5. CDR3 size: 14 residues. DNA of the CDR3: TGTGCCAGCAGCGTGCAGGGGGGGGTTTCACCCCTCCACTTT. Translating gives CASSVQGGVSPLHF.

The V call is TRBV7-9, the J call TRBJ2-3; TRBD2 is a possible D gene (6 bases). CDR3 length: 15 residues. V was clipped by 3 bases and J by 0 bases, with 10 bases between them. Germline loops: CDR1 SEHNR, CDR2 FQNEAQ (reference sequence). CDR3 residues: CASSLAGLSTDTQYF. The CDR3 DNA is TGTGCCAGCAGCTTGGCGGGACTCAGCACAGATACGCAGTATTTT.

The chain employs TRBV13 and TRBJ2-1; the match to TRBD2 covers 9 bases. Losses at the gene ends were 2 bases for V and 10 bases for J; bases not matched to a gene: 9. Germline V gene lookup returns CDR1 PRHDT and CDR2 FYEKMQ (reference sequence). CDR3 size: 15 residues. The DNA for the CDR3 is TGTGCCAGCAGCTTATACCTAGCGGGGCCTACCGAGCAGTTCTTC. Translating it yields CASSLYLAGPTEQFF.

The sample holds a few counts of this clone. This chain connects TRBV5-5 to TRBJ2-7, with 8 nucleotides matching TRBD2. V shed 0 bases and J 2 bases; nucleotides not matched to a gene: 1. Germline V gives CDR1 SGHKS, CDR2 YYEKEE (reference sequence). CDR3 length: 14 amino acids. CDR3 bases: TGTGCCAGCAGCTTGGGGGGACTAGCCTACGAGCAGTACTTC. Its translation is CASSLGGLAYEQYF.